This entry lists 8 T cell receptor beta chains sequenced from one sample in a study of blood T cell repertoires in COVID-19. Produced via immunoSEQ multiplex PCR; TCRdb's table is partial and in-frame only. The sample consists of about 73,000 clones, approximately 80% of them appearing once. The sample taken for sequencing was peripheral blood. Source of these receptors: an older woman with acute or convalescent COVID-19.

This chain links TRBV5-8 with TRBJ2-7, with TRBD1 matching over 12 bases. This CDR3 spans 15 amino acids. In germline, CDR1 is SGHTS, CDR2 YDEGEE. Unmatched junction bases numbered 6, after V lost 5 bases and J lost 3 bases. This CDR3 reads CASSAGTGGIYEQYF. Here the CDR3 DNA reads TGTGCCAGCAGTGCCGGGACAGGGGGCATCTACGAGCAGTACTTC.

The V gene is TRBV2, the J gene TRBJ2-2, with 7 positions matching TRBD2. Germline V gene sequence: CDR1 SNHLY, CDR2 FYNNEI. V dropped 2 bases and J dropped 5; count of bases not matched to a gene: 2. CDR3 size: 14 residues. The CDR3 coding sequence is TGTGCCAGCAGTGAATTGGGGGGGACCGGGGAGCTGTTTTTT. Translation gives CASSELGGTGELFF.

V usage is TRBV30 and J usage is TRBJ1-6, with D tentatively TRBD1 (6 bases). Trimming took off 3 bases at V and 2 bases at J, with 14 bases between the two ends. Germline V lookup: CDR1 GTSNPN, CDR2 SVGIG (reference sequence). The CDR3 has 16 residues. The CDR3 DNA follows: TGTGCCTGGAGCCCCCACAGGGCAGCCTATAATTCACCCCTCCACTTT. Its translation is CAWSPHRAAYNSPLHF.

The rearrangement uses TRBV6-5 and TRBJ2-1; 7 positions agree with TRBD1. The CDR3 contains 16 residues. Germline V lookup: CDR1 MNHEY, CDR2 SVGAGI. V was clipped by 4 bases and J by 3 bases; unmatched bases: 9. As DNA, the CDR3 is TGTGCCAGCAGTTCCACAGGGGTGGACGGCTACAATGAGCAGTTCTTC. Its protein product is CASSSTGVDGYNEQFF.

The gene calls are TRBV7-9 and TRBJ1-2; perhaps TRBD1 as D (5 bases). With 5 bases removed from V and 8 bases from J, the gap between germline ends came to 15 bases. This CDR3 spans 13 amino acids. Germline V gives CDR1 SEHNR, CDR2 FQNEAQ (reference sequence). The CDR3 region is CASSLGWQGGYTF. CDR3 sequence (DNA): TGTGCCAGCAGCCTGGGATGGCAGGGAGGCTACACCTTC.

In its sample, this clone was seen a few times. The chain links TRBV7-9 to TRBJ2-7; maybe TRBD1 (5 bases). Per the germline V gene, CDR1 is SEHNR and CDR2 is FQNEAQ (reference sequence). The CDR3 contains 13 residues. V lost 1 base to trimming and J lost 6 bases, with 10 bases between them. CDR3 region: CASSLEGVSEQYF. CDR3 coding DNA: TGTGCCAGCAGCTTAGAAGGGGTGTCCGAGCAGTACTTC.

By proportion, this clone is medium-sized. This chain connects TRBV5-1 to TRBJ1-6; tentatively, D is TRBD1 (5 bases). The CDR3 has 12 residues. V was clipped by 4 bases and J by 11 bases, with 10 bases between them. Germline lookup yields CDR1 SGHRS and CDR2 YFSETQ. The CDR3 loop reads CASSRTTPPLHF. CDR3 DNA sequence: TGCGCCAGCAGCCGGACAACCCCACCCCTCCACTTT.

The chain has TRBV6-5 and TRBJ1-1; the D gene is possibly TRBD1 (5 bases). Germline V gene data show CDR1 as MNHEY and CDR2 as SVGAGI. The CDR3 consists of 15 residues. Between the trimmed V and J ends, which lost 6 bases and 5 bases, there was a span of 19 bases. This CDR3 reads CASSQRGGARTEAFF. The CDR3 DNA follows: TGTGCCAGCAGCCAGCGAGGAGGGGCGCGTACTGAAGCTTTCTTT.